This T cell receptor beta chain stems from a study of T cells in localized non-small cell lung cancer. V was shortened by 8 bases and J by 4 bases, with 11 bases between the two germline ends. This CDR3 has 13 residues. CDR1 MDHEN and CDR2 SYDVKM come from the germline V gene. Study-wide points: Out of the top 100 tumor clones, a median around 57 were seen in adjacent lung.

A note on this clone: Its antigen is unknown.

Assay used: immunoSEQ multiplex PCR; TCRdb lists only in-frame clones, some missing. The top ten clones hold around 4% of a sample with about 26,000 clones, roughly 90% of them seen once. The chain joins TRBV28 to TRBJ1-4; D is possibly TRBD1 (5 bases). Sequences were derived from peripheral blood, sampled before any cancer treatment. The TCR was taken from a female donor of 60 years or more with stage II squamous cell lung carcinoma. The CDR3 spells CASWGRLNEKLFF. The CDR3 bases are TGTGCCAGCTGGGGCCGTCTTAATGAAAAACTGTTTTTT. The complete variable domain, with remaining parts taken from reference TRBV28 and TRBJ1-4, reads DVKVTQSSRYLVKRTGEKVFLECVQDMDHENMFWYRQDPGLGLRLIYFSYDVKMKEKGDIPEGYSVSREKKERFSLILESASTNQTSMYLCASWGRLNEKLFFGSGTQLSVL.